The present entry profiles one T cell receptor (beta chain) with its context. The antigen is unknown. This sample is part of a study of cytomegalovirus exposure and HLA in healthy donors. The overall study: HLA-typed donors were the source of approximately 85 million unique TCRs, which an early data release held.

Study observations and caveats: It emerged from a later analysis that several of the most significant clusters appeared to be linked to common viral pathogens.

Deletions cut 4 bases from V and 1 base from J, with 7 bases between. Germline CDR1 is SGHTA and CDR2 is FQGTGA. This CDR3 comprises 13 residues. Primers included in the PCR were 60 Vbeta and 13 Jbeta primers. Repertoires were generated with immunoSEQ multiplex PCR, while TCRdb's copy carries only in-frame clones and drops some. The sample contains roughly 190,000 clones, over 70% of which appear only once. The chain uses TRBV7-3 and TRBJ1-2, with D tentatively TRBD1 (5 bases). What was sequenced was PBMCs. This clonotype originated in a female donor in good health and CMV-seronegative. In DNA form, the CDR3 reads TGTGCCAGCAGCTCTGACAGTAACTATGGCTACACCTTC. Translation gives CASSSDSNYGYTF. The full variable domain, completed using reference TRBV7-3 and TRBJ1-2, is GAGVSQTPSNKVTEKGKYVELRCDPISGHTALYWYRQSLGQGPEFLIYFQGTGAADDSGLPNDRFFAVRPEGSVSTLKIQRTERGDSAVYLCASSSDSNYGYTFGSGTRLTVV.